This entry lists 22 T cell receptor beta chains sequenced from one sample in a study of blood T cell repertoires in COVID-19. Produced via immunoSEQ multiplex PCR; TCRdb's table is partial and in-frame only. Among some 80,000 clones, over 70% were seen once, and the ten largest hold around a sixth. The sample was peripheral blood. All receptors come from a human donor in a cohort sampled during active COVID-19.

This chain joins TRBV4-1 and TRBJ1-2; 9 bases are a match to TRBD1. Per germline, CDR1 MGHRA and CDR2 YSYEKL. V lost 3 bases to trimming and J lost 4 bases; unmatched junction nucleotides: 3. The CDR3 extends over 14 amino acids. The CDR3 DNA reads TGCGCCAGCAGCCACCCGGGACAGGGCTATGGCTACACCTTC. It encodes CASSHPGQGYGYTF.

A word on this clone: At one of its ends the junction is not consistent with the germline gene, which may arise from a read error. Other DNA sequences in the sample encode the same CDR3. V is TRBV7-3 and J is TRBJ2-1, with 16 bases lining up with TRBD2. The CDR3 is 18 amino acids. Germline-derived CDR1 and CDR2 are SGHTA and FQGTGA. As DNA, the CDR3 is TGCGCCAGCAGCTTAACGGGACTAGCGGGGGGGCACTACAATGAGCAGTTCTTC. Its protein product is CASSLTGLAGGHYNEQFF.

The rearrangement joins TRBV4-1 to TRBJ1-1, with 8 bases fitting TRBD1. The trim removed 4 bases at V and 5 bases at J, leaving 9 bases unmatched. Germline V gene data show CDR1 as MGHRA and CDR2 as YSYEKL. The CDR3 spans 15 residues. CDR3 bases: TGCGCCAGCAGCCCGACAGGGGTGGGGAATACTGAAGCTTTCTTT. Its translation: CASSPTGVGNTEAFF.

The rearrangement uses TRBV6-4 and TRBJ2-3; D might be TRBD2 (7 bases). CDR1 is MRHNA and CDR2 is SNTAGT in the germline V gene. There are 18 residues in the CDR3. V was pared by 4 bases and J by 3 bases, with 23 bases between. CDR3 loop: CASSATHEGEGVTDTQYF. CDR3 nucleotide sequence: TGTGCCAGCAGTGCTACCCACGAGGGGGAGGGCGTGACAGATACGCAGTATTTT.

This clone was counted at least ten times. This chain joins TRBV7-8 and TRBJ1-4, with TRBD1 matching over 8 bases. The length of the CDR3 is 15 residues. Per germline, CDR1 SGHVS and CDR2 FQNEAQ. Trimming took 5 bases from V and 0 from J; bases not matched to a gene: 2. In DNA form, the CDR3 reads TGTGCCAGCAGCCGGGGACAGGCAACTAATGAAAAACTGTTTTTT. Its protein is CASSRGQATNEKLFF.

This sequence joins TRBV2 and TRBJ2-1; D is perhaps TRBD1 (6 bases). V was trimmed by 10 bases and J by 5 bases, leaving 9 bases between them. Germline CDR1 SNHLY, CDR2 FYNNEI. This CDR3 comprises 11 residues. This CDR3 reads CAKGDNNEQFF. The CDR3 DNA is TGTGCCAAGGGGGATAACAATGAGCAGTTCTTC.

V and J are TRBV3-1 (or the pseudogene TRBV3-2) and TRBJ2-5; TRBD2 agrees at 8 bases. V dropped 1 base and J dropped 4; count of bases not matched to a gene: 11. This CDR3 has 17 amino acids. The V gene's germline CDR1 is LGHDT and CDR2 YNNKEL (reference sequence). The CDR3 DNA reads as TGTGCCAGCAGCCAAGGGCCGGGTAGCGGGGTTAGAGAGACCCAGTACTTC. As protein: CASSQGPGSGVRETQYF.

The rearrangement links TRBV4-1 to TRBJ2-2, with TRBD1 matching over 7 bases. Unmatched junction bases numbered 10, after V lost 3 bases and J lost 0 bases. Germline CDR1 is MGHRA and CDR2 is YSYEKL. CDR3 length: 18 amino acids. The CDR3 DNA reads as TGCGCCAGCAGCCACCCCCGCGAGACAGGGTCGAACACCGGGGAGCTGTTTTTT. This encodes CASSHPRETGSNTGELFF.

The V and J genes are TRBV7-9 and TRBJ2-7, with D possibly being TRBD2 (6 bases). CDR1 and CDR2 (germline): SEHNR, FQNEAQ (reference sequence). Trimming pared 9 bases from V and 0 bases from J, leaving 9 bases between. This CDR3 spans 12 amino acids. CDR3 sequence: CASSGGSYEQYF. Written as DNA, the CDR3 is TGTGCCAGTTCCGGGGGCTCCTACGAGCAGTACTTC.

The chain's CDR3 is CASSGTSPTSAGANVLTF. The CDR3 bases are TGCGCCAGCTCCGGGACTAGCCCTACGTCGGCTGGGGCCAACGTCCTGACTTTC. The chain couples TRBV5-1 to TRBJ2-6; the match to TRBD2 covers 9 bases. This CDR3 region has 18 residues. Germline CDR1 reads SGHRS; CDR2 reads YFSETQ. Unmatched junction bases numbered 13, after V lost 7 bases and J lost 2 bases.

The chain couples TRBV19 to TRBJ2-1; 8 bases line up with TRBD1. With 10 bases clipped from V and 8 bases from J, the junction kept 7 bases outside the gene matches. The germline CDR1 and CDR2 sequences are LNHDA and SQIVND (reference sequence). The CDR3 contains 12 residues. This chain's CDR3 is CATWTGSDEQFF. CDR3 nucleotide sequence: TGTGCCACCTGGACAGGGTCGGATGAGCAGTTCTTC.

This clone turned up a few times. The chain joins TRBV29-1 to TRBJ2-1, with TRBD1 matching over 9 bases. Germline CDR1 is SQVTM and CDR2 is ANQGSEA. The trim removed 6 bases at V and 5 bases at J, leaving 14 bases unmatched. CDR3 length equals 16 residues. The CDR3: CSVSGTGFDLDNEQFF. For the CDR3, the DNA is TGCAGCGTCTCCGGGACAGGGTTCGACCTGGACAATGAGCAGTTCTTC.

This chain connects TRBV5-6 to TRBJ2-7, with 12 bases lining up with TRBD2. CDR1 is SGHDT and CDR2 is YYEEEE in the germline V gene. The V and J ends lost 4 bases and 2 bases, in that order; junction bases with no gene match: 7. The CDR3 totals 16 residues. The CDR3 coding sequence is TGTGCCAGCAGCACGCTAACTAGCGGGGGGCCCTACGAGCAGTACTTC. Amino acid sequence: CASSTLTSGGPYEQYF.

There are many counts of this clone. CDR3 residues: CASSPAWGGQETQYF. The CDR3 DNA follows: TGTGCCAGCAGCCCCGCCTGGGGGGGCCAAGAGACCCAGTACTTC. The V and J genes are TRBV11-1 and TRBJ2-5; 7 nucleotides agree with TRBD2. The CDR3 consists of 15 residues. Trimming at V came to 5 bases and at J to 1 base, leaving 7 bases not matched to a gene. Germline CDR1 and CDR2: SGHAT and FQDESV (reference sequence).

The chain has TRBV6-5 and TRBJ1-3; 7 positions match TRBD1. V was clipped by 4 bases and J by 2 bases; unmatched bases: 5. The CDR3 runs to 15 residues. From germline, CDR1 is MNHEY and CDR2 SVGAGI. The CDR3 sequence is CASSSLTGPGNTIYF. The CDR3 DNA sequence: TGTGCCAGCAGTTCGTTGACAGGGCCTGGAAACACCATATATTTT.

This clone was found once. This chain links TRBV2 with TRBJ2-6, with 8 bases identical to TRBD1. Per the germline V gene, CDR1 is SNHLY and CDR2 is FYNNEI. The V gene end was trimmed by 10 bases and the J gene end by 2 bases; junction bases not matched to a gene: 7. The length of the CDR3 is 15 residues. The CDR3 spells CAIGTGWTGANVLTF. The CDR3 DNA reads TGTGCCATCGGGACAGGATGGACTGGGGCCAACGTCCTGACTTTC.

This clone showed up just a few times. The V and J genes are TRBV4-3 and TRBJ2-1; perhaps TRBD2 as D (5 bases). With 3 bases removed from V and 0 bases from J, the gap between germline ends came to 21 bases. CDR1 and CDR2 (germline): LGHNA, YSLEER. This CDR3 is 19 amino acids long. CDR3 in DNA: TGCGCCAGCAGCCAGGATGGATCTAGCAGCGTTAGCTCCTACAATGAGCAGTTCTTC. This translates into CASSQDGSSSVSSYNEQFF.

The rearrangement joins TRBV20-1 to TRBJ1-5; D is undetermined. The V end lost 3 bases, the J end lost 5 bases, and 14 bases lay between the germline ends. The V gene's germline CDR1 is DFQATT and CDR2 SNEGSKA (reference sequence). This CDR3 spans 14 amino acids. The CDR3, as DNA: TGCAGTGCTAGTGCGGGCGGGAGCGATCAGCCCCAGCATTTT. Amino acid sequence: CSASAGGSDQPQHF.

The chain joins TRBV19 to TRBJ2-1, with D maybe TRBD1 (5 bases). The CDR3 consists of 12 residues. CDR1 and CDR2 from the germline V gene are LNHDA and SQIVND (reference sequence). Trimming took off 5 bases at V and 7 bases at J, with 9 bases between the two ends. The DNA of the CDR3 is TGTGCCAGTAGTTTTTACAGGAATGAGCAGTTCTTC. Its translation is CASSFYRNEQFF.

The chain couples TRBV18 to TRBJ2-7; 8 nucleotides match TRBD1. CDR3 length: 16 amino acids. Germline V gene sequence: CDR1 KGHSH, CDR2 LQKENI. The J segment lost 7 bases and the V segment lost 3 bases, leaving 14 bases of the junction unmatched. The CDR3 spells CASSPRGDRGSGEQYF. The CDR3 DNA reads TGTGCCAGCTCACCCCGGGGAGACAGGGGCTCTGGGGAGCAGTACTTC.

This clone has just one count. The chain employs TRBV27 and TRBJ1-1; no firm D call. Germline V gene lookup returns CDR1 MNHEY and CDR2 SMNVEV (reference sequence). With 4 bases removed from V and 11 bases from J, the gap between germline ends came to 14 bases. This CDR3 comprises 12 residues. CDR3 DNA: TGTGCCAGCAGTTCCCTCGGGGTCACGGCTTTCTTT. Amino acids: CASSSLGVTAFF.

This clone was seen once. This chain uses TRBV7-9 with TRBJ1-2; the D gene is possibly TRBD1 (5 bases). The CDR3 covers 15 residues. V lost 1 base and J 6 bases, leaving 15 bases between the germline ends. CDR1 is SEHNR, CDR2 FQNEAQ, per germline (reference sequence). CDR3 residues: CASSLGPGGVDGYTF. The CDR3 bases are TGTGCCAGCAGCTTAGGCCCTGGGGGGGTCGATGGCTACACCTTC.